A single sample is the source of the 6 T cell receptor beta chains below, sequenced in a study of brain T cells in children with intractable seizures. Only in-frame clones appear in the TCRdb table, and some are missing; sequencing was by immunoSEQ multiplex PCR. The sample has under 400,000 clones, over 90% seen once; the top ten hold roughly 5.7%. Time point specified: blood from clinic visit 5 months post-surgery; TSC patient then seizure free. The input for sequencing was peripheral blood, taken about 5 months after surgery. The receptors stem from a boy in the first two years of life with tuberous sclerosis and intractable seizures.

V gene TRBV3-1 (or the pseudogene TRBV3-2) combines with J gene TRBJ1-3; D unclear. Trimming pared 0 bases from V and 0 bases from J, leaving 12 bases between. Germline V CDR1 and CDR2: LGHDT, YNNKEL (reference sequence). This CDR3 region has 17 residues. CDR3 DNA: TGTGCCAGCAGCCAAGATCTGGGCTGGAGCTCTGGAAACACCATATATTTT. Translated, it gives CASSQDLGWSSGNTIYF.

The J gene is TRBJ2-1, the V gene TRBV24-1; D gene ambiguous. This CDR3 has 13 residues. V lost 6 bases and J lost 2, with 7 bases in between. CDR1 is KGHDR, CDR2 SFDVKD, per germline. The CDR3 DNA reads TGTGCCACCAGTCTCGCCCCCTACAATGAGCAGTTCTTC. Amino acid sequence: CATSLAPYNEQFF.

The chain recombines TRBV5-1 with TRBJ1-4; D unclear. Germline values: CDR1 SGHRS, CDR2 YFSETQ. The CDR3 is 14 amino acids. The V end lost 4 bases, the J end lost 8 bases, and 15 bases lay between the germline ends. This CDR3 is CASSLGKSGEKLFF. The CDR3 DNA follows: TGCGCCAGCAGCCTCGGGAAATCGGGAGAAAAACTGTTTTTT.

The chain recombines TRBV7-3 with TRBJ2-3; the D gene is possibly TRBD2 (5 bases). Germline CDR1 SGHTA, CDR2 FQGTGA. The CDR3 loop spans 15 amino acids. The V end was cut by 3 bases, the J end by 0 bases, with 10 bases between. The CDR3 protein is CASSLGRTSTDTQYF. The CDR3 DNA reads TGTGCCAGCAGCTTGGGCAGGACTAGCACAGATACGCAGTATTTT.

The CDR3: CASSFTGTPEAFF. The DNA of the CDR3 is TGTGCCAGCAGCTTTACTGGGACCCCTGAAGCTTTCTTT. The chain uses TRBV11-2 and TRBJ1-1, with D possibly TRBD1 on 5 matching bases. The CDR3 contains 13 residues. The V and J ends lost 3 bases and 6 bases respectively, with 11 bases between them. Germline lookup yields CDR1 SGHAT and CDR2 FQNNGV. The whole variable domain, remainder taken from reference TRBV11-2 and TRBJ1-1, is EAGVAQSPRYKIIEKRQSVAFWCNPISGHATLYWYQQILGQGPKLLIQFQNNGVVDDSQLPKDRFSAERLKGVDSTLKIQPAKLEDSAVYLCASSFTGTPEAFFGQGTRLTVV.

The CDR3 DNA is TGTGCCAGCGGGGATCTAAGGTCGGGGACAGGGGGCCAGCGGTACTTC. As protein: CASGDLRSGTGGQRYF. The gene calls are TRBV27 and TRBJ2-7, with TRBD1 identical over 12 bases. Germline V CDR1 and CDR2: MNHEY, SMNVEV (reference sequence). The CDR3 runs 16 residues. After removal of 8 bases from V and 12 bases from J, the junction contained 20 bases not matched to a gene.